Listed below are T cell receptor beta chains from one sample, sequenced in a study of graft-versus-host responses after intestinal transplantation. Measured with immunoSEQ multiplex PCR; TCRdb has only the in-frame clones, and not every one. The sample lists roughly 110,000 clones, around nine tenths occurring once. The antigens for these receptors are not known. The sequenced sample was unstimulated CD4+ T cells sorted from spleen or lymph node cells, obtained before transplant. Source of these receptors: a human donor who was the organ donor for an intestinal transplant. CDR3s include the opening cysteine and the closing phenylalanine or tryptophan. The D gene is left open where the match is weak. Expanded clones are given a class, and other clones once, few, many or no size at all.

j_call | v_call | d_call | clone_size | cdr3_aa | cdr3_nt
TRBJ2-5 | TRBV18 | TRBD2 | . | CASSPSGSQETQYF | TGTGCCAGCTCACCAAGCGGGAGCCAAGAGACCCAGTACTTC
TRBJ2-1 | TRBV5-5 | TRBD2 | . | CASSRYPSGMDNEQFF | TGTGCCAGCAGCCGTTACCCTAGCGGGATGGACAATGAGCAGTTCTTC
TRBJ2-1 | TRBV5-1 | . | . | CASSPRMVVGYNEQFF | TGCGCCAGCAGCCCGCGAATGGTAGTGGGCTACAATGAGCAGTTCTTC
TRBJ2-3 | TRBV4-1 | TRBD1 | . | CASSQARTGITDTQYF | TGCGCCAGCAGCCAAGCCAGGACAGGGATTACAGATACGCAGTATTTT
TRBJ2-3 | TRBV15 | . | . | CATSSGGATDTQYF | TGTGCCACCAGCAGCGGTGGGGCCACAGATACGCAGTATTTT
TRBJ2-7 | TRBV21-1 | . | . | CARDSYTYEQYF | TGTGCCAGGGACAGTTATACCTACGAGCAGTACTTC
TRBJ2-5 | TRBV6-6 | . | . | CASSYSGAQETQYF | TGTGCCAGCAGTTACTCCGGGGCCCAAGAGACCCAGTACTTC
TRBJ2-5 | TRBV19 | TRBD2 | . | CASSIGTSGRETQYF | TGTGCCAGTAGTATAGGGACTAGCGGGAGAGAGACCCAGTACTTC
TRBJ2-3 | TRBV28 | . | . | CASTLEGTDTSTDTQYF | TGTGCCAGCACATTAGAAGGGACTGACACTAGCACAGATACGCAGTATTTT
TRBJ2-7 | TRBV6-1 | TRBD2 | . | CASRETGTSSYEQYF | TGTGCCAGCAGGGAAACCGGGACTAGCTCCTACGAGCAGTACTTC
TRBJ2-7 | TRBV9 | . | . | CASSVGSSSMDEQYF | TGTGCCAGCAGCGTAGGGAGTAGTAGCATGGACGAGCAGTACTTC
TRBJ2-7 | TRBV7-2 | TRBD1 | . | CASSFRDRVNEQYF | TGTGCCAGCAGCTTCCGGGACAGGGTAAACGAGCAGTACTTC
TRBJ1-1 | TRBV28 | TRBD1 | . | CASTSEGADTEAFF | TGTGCCAGCACCTCAGAGGGGGCGGACACTGAAGCTTTCTTT
TRBJ2-3 | TRBV5-1 | TRBD2 | . | CASSLAPSGSPDTQYF | TGCGCCAGCAGCTTGGCCCCTAGCGGGAGCCCAGATACGCAGTATTTT
TRBJ2-3 | TRBV27 | . | . | CASSLSGSYTDTQYF | TGTGCCAGCAGTTTATCGGGCAGCTACACAGATACGCAGTATTTT
TRBJ1-1 | TRBV5-4 | . | . | CASNPATRREGTEAFF | TGTGCCAGCAACCCCGCTACCCGAAGGGAGGGCACTGAAGCTTTCTTT
TRBJ2-2 | TRBV6-4 | . | . | CASSDFLGGRTNTGELFF | TGTGCCAGCAGTGACTTCCTAGGGGGGAGGACGAACACCGGGGAGCTGTTTTTT
TRBJ2-7 | TRBV6-5 | TRBD1 | . | CASSQGVPSYEQYF | TGTGCCAGCAGTCAGGGGGTCCCCTCCTACGAGCAGTACTTC
TRBJ2-3 | TRBV30 | TRBD2 | . | CAWSGTSGRTDTQYF | TGTGCCTGGAGCGGGACTAGCGGGAGGACAGATACGCAGTATTTT
TRBJ2-7 | TRBV4-1 | . | . | CASSPIRGGRAYEQYF | TGCGCCAGCAGTCCTATTCGGGGCGGTCGAGCCTACGAGCAGTACTTC
TRBJ2-3 | TRBV11-2 | . | . | CASSLQGMVTDTQYF | TGTGCCAGCAGCTTACAGGGTATGGTAACAGATACGCAGTATTTT
TRBJ1-2 | TRBV6-1 | . | . | CASSEDTPNYGYTF | TGTGCCAGCAGTGAAGACACTCCTAACTATGGCTACACCTTC
TRBJ2-1 | TRBV27 | . | . | CATGTSSYNEQFF | TGTGCCACCGGGACTTCCTCCTACAATGAGCAGTTCTTC
TRBJ1-2 | TRBV7-9 | TRBD1 | once | CASSERDRTNYGYTF | TGTGCCAGCAGCGAGCGGGACAGGACCAACTATGGCTACACCTTC
TRBJ2-1 | TRBV6-1 | . | . | CASSETWGSSDEQFF | TGTGCCAGCAGTGAAACGTGGGGGTCGAGCGATGAGCAGTTCTTC
TRBJ2-7 | TRBV7-2 | TRBD2 | . | CASSLVGTSGSSYEQYF | TGTGCCAGCAGCTTAGTAGGGACTAGCGGGTCCTCCTACGAGCAGTACTTC
TRBJ1-5 | TRBV30 | TRBD1 | . | CAWRQGGNQPQHF | TGTGCCTGGAGACAGGGGGGCAATCAGCCCCAGCATTTT
TRBJ2-3 | TRBV4-2 | . | . | CASSQDNREDGTDTQYF | TGTGCCAGCAGCCAAGACAATAGAGAGGACGGCACAGATACGCAGTATTTT
TRBJ2-7 | TRBV30 | . | . | CAWSGQLAIDEQYF | TGTGCCTGGAGCGGACAGTTGGCTATAGACGAGCAGTACTTC
TRBJ2-1 | TRBV7-2 | TRBD2 | . | CASSLSGTSGAHRFPFF | TGTGCCAGCAGCTTATCCGGGACTAGCGGAGCCCACAGGTTCCCGTTCTTC
TRBJ1-4 | TRBV18 | . | . | CASSPQGIGEKLFF | TGTGCCAGCTCACCACAGGGCATCGGTGAAAAACTGTTTTTT
TRBJ2-7 | TRBV2 | TRBD1 | . | CASMSDRGLGQYF | TGTGCCAGCATGTCGGACAGGGGGCTAGGGCAGTACTTC
TRBJ1-1 | TRBV11-3 | TRBD1 | . | CASSQRQGQDHDTEAFF | TGTGCCAGCAGCCAACGACAGGGGCAAGATCATGACACTGAAGCTTTCTTT
TRBJ2-4 | TRBV9 | TRBD2 | . | CASSVEGRGIQYF | TGTGCCAGCAGCGTAGAAGGGAGGGGCATTCAGTACTTC
TRBJ1-5 | TRBV2 | TRBD1 | once | CASSVYNFGTGEQPQHF | TGTGCCAGCAGTGTCTATAACTTTGGGACAGGGGAGCAGCCCCAGCATTTT
TRBJ2-2 | TRBV27 | TRBD2 | . | CASSLWGGSNTGELFF | TGTGCCAGCAGTTTATGGGGAGGGTCGAACACCGGGGAGCTGTTTTTT
TRBJ1-3 | TRBV6-5 | . | . | CASSYDNTIYF | TGTGCCAGCAGTTATGATAACACCATATATTTT
TRBJ2-2 | TRBV29-1 | . | . | CSVEDRRNTGELFF | TGCAGCGTTGAAGACCGCCGGAACACCGGGGAGCTGTTTTTT
TRBJ2-3 | TRBV28 | TRBD2 | . | CASRGLAGGPSPDTQYF | TGTGCCAGCAGGGGACTAGCGGGAGGGCCGTCCCCAGATACGCAGTATTTT
TRBJ2-2 | TRBV18 | TRBD1 | . | CASTDRVGTGELFF | TGTGCCAGCACGGACAGGGTCGGCACCGGGGAGCTGTTTTTT
TRBJ2-5 | TRBV2 | TRBD2 | . | CASSEGTSGSEKETQYF | TGTGCCAGCAGTGAAGGCACTAGCGGGTCAGAGAAAGAGACCCAGTACTTC
TRBJ1-3 | TRBV29-1 | . | . | CSVEEVSGNTIYF | TGCAGCGTTGAGGAGGTATCGGGAAACACCATATATTTT
TRBJ2-3 | TRBV5-5 | TRBD2 | once | CASSPTSGRGDTQYF | TGTGCCAGCTCACCGACTAGCGGGAGAGGGGATACGCAGTATTTT